One and the same sample provided the 17 T cell receptor beta chains below, sequenced in a study of T-cell reconstitution after alpha-beta-depleted transplantation in children. Unique molecular identifiers were incorporated during preparation of the TCRbeta library. TCRdb reprocessed the PCR reads via MiXCR and lists one record per CDR3 protein. The table includes about 600,000 distinct CDR3 sequences, over 10% detected once. Here the sequenced sample was PBMCs, mostly from graft donor cells, taken 360 days after TCRalphabeta/CD19-depleted stem cell transplant. Receptors were obtained from a male patient between 10 and 17 years old who had a stem cell transplant for acute myeloid leukemia, so the T cells may come from the graft donor.

This rearrangement joins TRBV6-2 or TRBV6-3 to TRBJ2-2, with D tentatively TRBD1 or TRBD2 (5 bases each). This CDR3 contains 17 residues. CDR1 and CDR2 from the germline V gene are MNHEY and SVGEGT. V was pared by 6 bases and J by 5 bases, with 22 bases between. The CDR3 DNA is TGTGCCAGCAGGTTCCCCCTAGGGGAGCCCCATACCGGGGAGCTGTTTTTT. Translating it yields CASRFPLGEPHTGELFF.

This clonotype was seen repeatedly, ten times or more. This chain connects TRBV10-3 to TRBJ2-1, with D possibly matching TRBD2 (7 bases). V lost 4 bases to trimming and J lost 0 bases, with 10 bases between them. The germline V gene encodes CDR1 ENHRY and CDR2 SYGVKD. This CDR3 is built from 15 residues. The CDR3 protein is CAISVGGPSYNEQFF. CDR3 sequence (DNA): TGTGCCATCAGTGTGGGGGGGCCCTCCTACAATGAGCAGTTCTTC.

This clonotype showed up just a few times. The V call is TRBV10-3, the J call TRBJ2-1; 13 bases agree with TRBD2. The V gene's germline CDR1 is ENHRY and CDR2 SYGVKD. The CDR3 has 18 residues. V shed 0 bases and J 4 bases; nucleotides not matched to a gene: 6. CDR3 amino acids: CAISESRPLAGGYNEQFF. The CDR3 DNA is TGTGCCATCAGTGAGTCCCGACCACTAGCGGGAGGGTACAATGAGCAGTTCTTC.

The CDR3 sequence is CASSKGRLGVYNEQFF. The CDR3 DNA sequence: TGTGCCAGCAGCAAGGGGCGACTAGGAGTCTACAATGAGCAGTTCTTC. The chain is built from TRBV7-2 and TRBJ2-1; a weak D match, TRBD2 (6 bases). V shed 5 bases and J shed 3 bases, with 17 bases lying between them. In germline, CDR1 is SGHTA, CDR2 FQGNSA. The CDR3 is 16 amino acids.

This chain uses TRBV6-1 with TRBJ2-1; 13 bases agree with TRBD2. The germline CDR1 and CDR2 sequences are MNHNS and SASEGT. There are 14 residues in the CDR3. V dropped 7 bases and J dropped 6; count of bases not matched to a gene: 3. The CDR3 sequence: CASKGTSGTNEQFF. As DNA, the CDR3 is TGTGCCAGCAAGGGGACTAGCGGGACCAATGAGCAGTTCTTC.

This clonotype appeared a few times. The rearrangement links TRBV5-1 to TRBJ1-6, with TRBD1 identical over 7 bases. Germline V gives CDR1 SGHRS, CDR2 YFSETQ. Trimming removed 3 bases from V and 7 bases from J; junction bases left unmatched: 10. The CDR3 runs 16 residues. The CDR3, as DNA: TGCGCCAGCAGCTCATTCGACAGGGTGGCAAATTCACCCCTCCACTTT. It specifies CASSSFDRVANSPLHF. The full variable domain, rest sourced from reference TRBV5-1 and TRBJ1-6, is KAGVTQTPRYLIKTRGQQVTLSCSPISGHRSVSWYQQTPGQGLQFLFEYFSETQRNKGNFPGRFSGRQFSNSRSEMNVSTLELGDSALYLCASSSFDRVANSPLHFGNGTRLTVT.

This clonotype has a handful of counts. V is TRBV7-2 and J is TRBJ2-1; possibly TRBD1 or TRBD2 for D (5 bases each). CDR1 SGHTA and CDR2 FQGNSA come from the germline V gene. Trimming pared 2 bases from V and 5 bases from J, leaving 16 bases between. CDR3 size: 16 residues. The CDR3 protein is CASSLLTGPPHNEQFF. As DNA, the CDR3 is TGTGCCAGCAGCTTATTGACGGGGCCCCCTCACAATGAGCAGTTCTTC.

This clonotype has just a few counts. The chain employs TRBV7-2 and TRBJ2-3; 7 bases fit TRBD1. With V trimmed by 5 bases and J by 7 bases, 9 bases remained unmatched. Germline CDR1 reads SGHTA; CDR2 reads FQGNSA. This CDR3 region has 14 residues. The CDR3 loop reads CASSIGTVWNTQYF. The CDR3 nucleotides read TGTGCCAGCAGCATAGGGACAGTCTGGAATACGCAGTATTTT.

This clonotype was counted between two and nine times. This rearrangement joins TRBV11-2 to TRBJ2-7; 8 nucleotides line up with TRBD2. This CDR3 is 15 amino acids long. Germline values: CDR1 SGHAT, CDR2 FQNNGV. J was trimmed by 2 bases and V by 6 bases; bases with no gene match: 9. CDR3 in amino acids: CASSSFRGGTYEQYF. The CDR3 DNA is TGTGCCAGCAGTTCCTTCCGGGGGGGAACCTACGAGCAGTACTTC. Combining the CDR3 with reference TRBV11-2 and TRBJ2-7 gives the whole variable domain EAGVAQSPRYKIIEKRQSVAFWCNPISGHATLYWYQQILGQGPKLLIQFQNNGVVDDSQLPKDRFSAERLKGVDSTLKIQPAKLEDSAVYLCASSSFRGGTYEQYFGPGTRLTVT.

This clonotype was recorded a few times. V is TRBV4-3 and J is TRBJ2-7; 9 nucleotides agree with TRBD2. V shed 0 bases, J shed 1 base, and the junction held 4 bases outside the gene matches. The CDR3 has 16 residues. Germline CDR1 is LGHNA and CDR2 is YSLEER. The CDR3 reads CASSQDRREGSYEQYF. DNA of the CDR3: TGCGCCAGCAGCCAAGATAGGCGGGAGGGGTCCTACGAGCAGTACTTC.

Comments on this clonotype: Just one base apart from a much larger clone, this may be a read error. The chain is built from TRBV6-1 and TRBJ2-7; D gene ambiguous. The V and J ends lost 5 bases and 7 bases respectively, with 15 bases between them. The germline gives CDR1 MNHNS, CDR2 SASEGT. The CDR3 loop spans 13 amino acids. The chain's CDR3 is CASSPNSLGEQYF. The CDR3 DNA follows: TGTGCCAGCAGTCCGAACTCTCTGGGGGAGCAGTACTTC.

V is TRBV5-5 and J is TRBJ2-5, with TRBD1 matching 10 bases. The germline V gene encodes CDR1 SGHKS and CDR2 YYEKEE (reference sequence). The CDR3 runs to 17 residues. The junction had 12 bases not matched to a gene; V was cut back by 3 bases and J by 4 bases. Written as DNA, the CDR3 is TGTGCCAGCAGCTACGTACCGGGACAGGGGAGGAGAGAGACCCAGTACTTC. Amino acid sequence: CASSYVPGQGRRETQYF.

This clonotype was counted only a few times. The chain employs TRBV7-6 and TRBJ2-7; D remains ambiguous. The CDR3 sequence is 13 residues long. The germline V gene encodes CDR1 SGHVS and CDR2 FNYEAQ. Trimming pared 0 bases from V and 8 bases from J, leaving 11 bases between. Written as DNA, the CDR3 is TGTGCCAGCAGCTTAGCGGCCGCTCAACAGCAGTACTTC. It translates to CASSLAAAQQQYF.

In nucleotides, the CDR3 is TGTGCCAGCAGCCCCCACGATTTAGACCGGCGAGGCTACACCTTC. Amino acids: CASSPHDLDRRGYTF. The rearrangement uses TRBV21-1 and TRBJ1-2. TRBV21-1 is listed as a pseudogene. CDR3 size: 15 residues.

This chain connects TRBV3-1 to TRBJ2-3, with D possibly TRBD2 on 5 matching bases. V was clipped by 2 bases and J by 1 base, with 10 bases between them. This CDR3 region has 15 residues. CDR1 is LGHDT and CDR2 is YNNKEL in the germline V gene (reference sequence). CDR3 DNA sequence: TGTGCCAGCAGCCAATCCGAGGGCCGCACAGATACGCAGTATTTT. Protein product: CASSQSEGRTDTQYF.

This clonotype was detected many times. The chain combines TRBV12-3 or TRBV12-4 with TRBJ2-7, with D hard to call. V gave up 6 bases and J gave up 2 bases, with 8 bases separating them. The CDR3 covers 12 residues. CDR3 DNA: TGTGCCAGCAGCTCGGAGCCCTACGAGCAGTACTTC. Protein sequence: CASSSEPYEQYF.

The chain combines TRBV29-1 with TRBJ2-7; 9 positions agree with TRBD1. CDR3 length: 13 residues. Germline CDR1 and CDR2: SQVTM and ANQGSEA. Losses at the gene ends were 4 bases for V and 0 bases for J; bases not matched to a gene: 1. CDR3 DNA sequence: TGCAGCGTTGGGGACAGGGCCTCCTACGAGCAGTACTTC. It encodes CSVGDRASYEQYF.